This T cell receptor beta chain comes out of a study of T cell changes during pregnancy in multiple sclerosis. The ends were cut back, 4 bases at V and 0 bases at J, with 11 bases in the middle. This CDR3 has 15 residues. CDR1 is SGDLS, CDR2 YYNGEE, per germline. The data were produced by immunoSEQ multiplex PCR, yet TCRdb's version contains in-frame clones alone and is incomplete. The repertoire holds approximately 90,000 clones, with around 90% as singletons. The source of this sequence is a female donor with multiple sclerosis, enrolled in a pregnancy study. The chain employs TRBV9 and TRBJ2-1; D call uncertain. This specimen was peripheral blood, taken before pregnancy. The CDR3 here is CASSPAASSYNEQFF. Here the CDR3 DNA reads TGTGCCAGCAGCCCCGCGGCCAGCTCCTACAATGAGCAGTTCTTC.